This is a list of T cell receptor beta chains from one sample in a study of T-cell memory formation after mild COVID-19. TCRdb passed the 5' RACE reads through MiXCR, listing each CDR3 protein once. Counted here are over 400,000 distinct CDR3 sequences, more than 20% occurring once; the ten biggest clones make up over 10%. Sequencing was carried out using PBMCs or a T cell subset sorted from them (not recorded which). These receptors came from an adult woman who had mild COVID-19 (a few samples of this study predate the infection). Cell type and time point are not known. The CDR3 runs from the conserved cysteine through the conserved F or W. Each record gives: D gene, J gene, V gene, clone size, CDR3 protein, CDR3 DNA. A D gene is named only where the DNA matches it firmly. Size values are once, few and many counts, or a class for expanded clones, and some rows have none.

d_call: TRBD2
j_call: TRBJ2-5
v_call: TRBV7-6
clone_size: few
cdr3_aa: CASSLRLAGRKETQYF
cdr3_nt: TGTGCCAGCAGCCTCCGACTAGCGGGAAGAAAAGAGACCCAGTACTTC

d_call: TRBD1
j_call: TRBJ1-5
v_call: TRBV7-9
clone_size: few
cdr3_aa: CASSPIRLDRGPYQPQHF
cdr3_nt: TGTGCCAGCAGCCCTATTCGCTTGGACAGGGGGCCGTATCAGCCCCAGCATTTT

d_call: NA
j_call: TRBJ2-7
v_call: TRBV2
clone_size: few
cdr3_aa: CASSKQGYEQYF
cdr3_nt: TGTGCCAGCAGTAAACAGGGCTACGAGCAGTACTTC

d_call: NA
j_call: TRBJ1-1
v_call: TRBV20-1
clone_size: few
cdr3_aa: CSARRWEDTEAFF
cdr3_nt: TGCAGTGCTAGGCGTTGGGAGGACACTGAAGCTTTCTTT

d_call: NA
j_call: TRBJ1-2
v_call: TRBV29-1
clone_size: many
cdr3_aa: CSVEARDYGYTF
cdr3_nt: TGCAGCGTTGAAGCCAGGGATTATGGCTACACCTTC

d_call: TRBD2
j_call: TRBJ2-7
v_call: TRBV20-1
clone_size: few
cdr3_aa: CSARAPTSGGYEQYF
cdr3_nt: TGCAGTGCTAGAGCCCCGACTAGCGGGGGGTACGAGCAGTACTTC

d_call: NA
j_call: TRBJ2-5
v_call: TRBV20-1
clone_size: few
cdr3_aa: CSASASLGGTQYF
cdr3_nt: TGCAGTGCGTCGGCTAGCCTGGGGGGGACCCAGTACTTC

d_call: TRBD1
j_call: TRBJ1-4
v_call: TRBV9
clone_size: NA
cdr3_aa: CASSSGQVDEKLFF
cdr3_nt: TGTGCCAGCAGCTCAGGACAGGTGGATGAAAAACTGTTTTTT

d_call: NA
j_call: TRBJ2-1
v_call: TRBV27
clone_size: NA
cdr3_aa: CASSRRRDLNEQFF
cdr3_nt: TGTGCCAGCAGTAGGCGCCGGGACCTCAATGAGCAGTTCTTC

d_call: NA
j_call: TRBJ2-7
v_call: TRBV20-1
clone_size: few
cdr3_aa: CSARAPQGNYEQYF
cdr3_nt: TGCAGTGCTAGAGCGCCGCAGGGGAACTACGAGCAGTACTTC

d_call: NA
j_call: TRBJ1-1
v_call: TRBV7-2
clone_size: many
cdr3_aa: CASSRTLNTEAFF
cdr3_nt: TGTGCCAGCAGCAGGACACTGAACACTGAAGCTTTCTTT

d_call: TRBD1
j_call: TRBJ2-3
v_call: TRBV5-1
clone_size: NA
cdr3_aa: CASSSGQGGTDTQYF
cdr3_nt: TGTGCCAGCAGCTCAGGACAGGGCGGCACAGATACGCAGTATTTT

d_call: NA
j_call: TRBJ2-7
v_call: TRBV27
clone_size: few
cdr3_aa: CASRTRDLSSYEQYF
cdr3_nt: TGTGCCAGCAGAACCCGGGACCTAAGCTCCTACGAGCAGTACTTC

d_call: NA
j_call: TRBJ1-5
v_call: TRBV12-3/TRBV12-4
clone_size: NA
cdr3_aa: CASSSGHTYDQPQHF
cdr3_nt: TGTGCCAGCAGTTCGGGACATACCTACGATCAGCCCCAGCATTTT

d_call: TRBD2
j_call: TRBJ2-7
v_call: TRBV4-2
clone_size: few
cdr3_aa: CASSREGLADSYEQYF
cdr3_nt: TGTGCCAGCAGCCGGGAAGGACTAGCGGACTCCTACGAGCAGTACTTC

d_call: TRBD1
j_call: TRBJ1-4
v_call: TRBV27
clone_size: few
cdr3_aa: CASSSGTGGVGEKLFF
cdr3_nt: TGTGCCAGCAGTTCCGGGACAGGGGGCGTAGGTGAAAAACTGTTTTTT

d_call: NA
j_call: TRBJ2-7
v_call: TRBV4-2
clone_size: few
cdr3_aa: CASSLSSRGSLGYEQYF
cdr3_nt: TGTGCCAGCAGCCTCTCTAGTAGGGGGTCGTTGGGATACGAGCAGTACTTC

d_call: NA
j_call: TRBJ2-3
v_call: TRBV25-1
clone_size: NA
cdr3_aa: CASSDLALGTQYF
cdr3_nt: TGTGCCAGCAGTGACCTAGCGCTGGGTACGCAGTATTTT

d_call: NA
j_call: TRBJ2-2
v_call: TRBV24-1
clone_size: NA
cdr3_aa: CATSDYSSGELFF
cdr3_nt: TGTGCCACCAGTGATTATAGCTCCGGGGAGCTGTTTTTT

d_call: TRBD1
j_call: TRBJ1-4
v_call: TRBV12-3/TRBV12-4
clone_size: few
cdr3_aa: CASSSTGANEKLFF
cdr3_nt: TGTGCCAGCAGCTCTACAGGGGCTAATGAAAAACTGTTTTTT

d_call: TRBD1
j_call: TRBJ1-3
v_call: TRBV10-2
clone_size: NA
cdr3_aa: CASRIGTGSGNTIYF
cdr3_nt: TGCGCCAGCCGAATTGGGACAGGCTCTGGAAACACCATATATTTT

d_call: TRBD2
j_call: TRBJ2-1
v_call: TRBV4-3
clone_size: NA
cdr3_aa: CASSQDRPGVAGVPYNEQFF
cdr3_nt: TGCGCCAGCAGCCAAGATAGACCGGGGGTAGCGGGAGTACCCTACAATGAGCAGTTCTTC

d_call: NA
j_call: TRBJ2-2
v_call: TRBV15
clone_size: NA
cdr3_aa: CATSRDPTGQWELFF
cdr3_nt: TGTGCCACCAGCAGAGATCCTACAGGCCAGTGGGAGCTGTTTTTT

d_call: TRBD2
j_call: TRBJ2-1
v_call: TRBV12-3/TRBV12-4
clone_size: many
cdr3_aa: CASSLGTSGGYHEQFF
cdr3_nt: TGTGCCAGCAGTTTAGGGACTAGCGGGGGGTATCATGAGCAGTTCTTC

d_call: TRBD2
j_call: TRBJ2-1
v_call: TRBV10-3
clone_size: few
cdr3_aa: CAISEGTSGKYNEQFF
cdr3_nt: TGTGCCATCAGTGAGGGTACTAGCGGGAAATACAATGAGCAGTTCTTC

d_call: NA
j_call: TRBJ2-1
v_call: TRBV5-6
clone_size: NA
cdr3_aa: CASRGGYEQFF
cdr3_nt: TGTGCCAGCAGAGGGGGGTACGAGCAGTTCTTC

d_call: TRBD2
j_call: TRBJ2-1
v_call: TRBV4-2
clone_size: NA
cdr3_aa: CASSRGGDRNEQFF
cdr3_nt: TGTGCCAGCAGCCGGGGGGGGGATAGGAATGAGCAGTTCTTC

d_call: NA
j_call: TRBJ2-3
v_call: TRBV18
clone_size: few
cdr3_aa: CASSPPTAVGTQYF
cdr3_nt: TGTGCCAGCTCACCACCAACCGCAGTGGGTACGCAGTATTTT

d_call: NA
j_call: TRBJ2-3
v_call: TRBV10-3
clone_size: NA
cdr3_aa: CAISESQIPYPTDTQYF
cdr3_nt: TGTGCCATCAGTGAGTCGCAAATACCGTACCCCACAGATACGCAGTATTTT

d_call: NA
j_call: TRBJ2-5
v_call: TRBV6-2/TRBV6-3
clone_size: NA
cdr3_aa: CASTAFGAGLQETQYF
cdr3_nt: TGTGCCAGCACCGCCTTCGGGGCAGGGTTACAAGAGACCCAGTACTTC

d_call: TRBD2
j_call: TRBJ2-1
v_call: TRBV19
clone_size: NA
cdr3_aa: CASSIAAGTSGSWGNEQFF
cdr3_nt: TGTGCCAGTAGTATAGCCGCTGGGACTAGCGGGAGTTGGGGGAATGAGCAGTTCTTC

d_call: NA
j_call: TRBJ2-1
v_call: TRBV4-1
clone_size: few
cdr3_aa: CASSHYPPSSYNEQFF
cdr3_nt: TGCGCCAGCAGCCATTACCCGCCGAGCTCCTACAATGAGCAGTTCTTC

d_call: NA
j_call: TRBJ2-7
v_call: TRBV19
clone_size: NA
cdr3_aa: CASSLATHYEQYF
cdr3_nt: TGTGCCAGTAGCTTGGCCACTCACTACGAGCAGTACTTC

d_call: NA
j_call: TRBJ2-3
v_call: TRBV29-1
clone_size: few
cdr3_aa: CSAGGSTGGTDTQYF
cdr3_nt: TGCAGCGCGGGGGGCTCTACGGGGGGCACAGATACGCAGTATTTT

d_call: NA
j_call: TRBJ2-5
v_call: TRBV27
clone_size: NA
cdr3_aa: CATRGPGGPKETQYF
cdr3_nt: TGTGCCACCCGAGGGCCGGGGGGCCCAAAAGAGACCCAGTACTTC

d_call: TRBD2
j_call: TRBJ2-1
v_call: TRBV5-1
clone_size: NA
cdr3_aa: CASSLLLAGGVDEQFF
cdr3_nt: TGCGCCAGCAGCTTGCTACTAGCGGGGGGCGTAGATGAGCAGTTCTTC

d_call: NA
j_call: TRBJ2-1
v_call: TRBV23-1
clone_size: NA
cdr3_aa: CASSLFVAPGGPWEQFF
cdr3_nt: TGCGCCAGCAGTCTTTTCGTAGCGCCAGGAGGGCCTTGGGAGCAGTTCTTC